Below, 19 T cell receptor beta chains from the same sample are listed, as sequenced in a study of vaccination effects on CD4 cells after COVID-19. Antigen specificity for these receptors is unknown. This table comes from immunoSEQ multiplex PCR, and its TCRdb copy is limited to in-frame clones, with some not included. The table includes about 14,000 clones, over 55% detected once. In the ViraFEST assay, antigen-specific CD4+ clonotypes were identified by expansion after peptide-pool stimulation. CD4+ T cell isolation took place after 10 days of culture. Participants were vaccinated with two doses of either the BNT162b2 or mRNA-1273 vaccine. The starting material was CD4+ T cells from PBMCs cultured with SARS-CoV-2 spike peptides, obtained after COVID-19 vaccination. These receptors were taken from a human donor who received a COVID-19 vaccine.

The J gene is TRBJ1-1, the V gene TRBV28; D possibly corresponds to TRBD1 (6 bases). The CDR3 extends over 14 amino acids. V was trimmed by 5 bases and J by 1 base, leaving 11 bases between them. Germline V gene data show CDR1 as MDHEN and CDR2 as SYDVKM. CDR3 bases: TGTGCCAGCAGTGCCGGGACACCGAACACTGAAGCTTTCTTT. As protein: CASSAGTPNTEAFF.

This chain joins TRBV19 and TRBJ2-3, with no clear D. The germline CDR1 and CDR2 sequences are LNHDA and SQIVND (reference sequence). V lost 0 bases and J 2 bases, leaving 12 bases between the germline ends. The length of the CDR3 is 16 residues. The CDR3 here is CASSIDHRRSTDTQYF. In DNA, the CDR3 is TGTGCCAGTAGTATAGATCATCGCAGGTCCACAGATACGCAGTATTTT.

V is TRBV7-2 and J is TRBJ2-1; 8 bases fit TRBD2. V shed 0 bases and J 7 bases; nucleotides not matched to a gene: 5. Germline CDR1 reads SGHTA; CDR2 reads FQGNSA. This CDR3 region has 15 residues. CDR3 region: CASSLALGGGNEQFF. The CDR3 DNA sequence: TGTGCCAGCAGCTTAGCGCTTGGCGGGGGGAATGAGCAGTTCTTC.

The rearrangement links TRBV7-2 to TRBJ2-3, with 7 bases lining up with TRBD1. CDR3 size: 14 residues. J lost 1 base, V lost 2 bases, and 0 bases had no gene match. Per germline, CDR1 SGHTA and CDR2 FQGNSA. This CDR3 is CASSLRGRTDTQYF. The CDR3 DNA reads as TGTGCCAGCAGCTTAAGGGGGCGCACAGATACGCAGTATTTT.

This clone ranks as medium-sized. This CDR3 is CASSLNRGRAGELFF. Here the CDR3 DNA reads TGTGCCAGCAGTTTAAACAGGGGGCGCGCCGGGGAGCTGTTTTTT. This chain joins TRBV28 and TRBJ2-2; 9 bases line up with TRBD1. Germline V lookup: CDR1 MDHEN, CDR2 SYDVKM. V lost 2 bases, J lost 6 bases, and 4 bases stayed unmatched. This CDR3 region has 15 residues.

The chain uses TRBV7-2 and TRBJ2-7, with TRBD2 matching over 9 bases. The CDR3 is 15 residues long. The junction had 4 bases not matched to a gene; V was cut back by 1 base and J by 3 bases. Per the germline V gene, CDR1 is SGHTA and CDR2 is FQGNSA. The CDR3 loop is CASSLGSSGDYEQYF. The DNA for the CDR3 is TGTGCCAGCAGCTTAGGGTCTAGCGGGGACTACGAGCAGTACTTC.

This clone was observed a handful of times. The chain combines TRBV3-1 (or the pseudogene TRBV3-2) with TRBJ1-2; the D is unclear. V was cut by 3 bases and J by 4 bases, with 9 bases left in between. Looked up from germline, CDR1 is LGHDT and CDR2 is YNNKEL (reference sequence). This CDR3 has 13 residues. This CDR3 reads CASSQGNIYGYTF. CDR3 nucleotides: TGTGCCAGCAGCCAGGGGAACATCTATGGCTACACCTTC.

Only a few counts were recorded for this clone. V usage is TRBV30 and J usage is TRBJ2-2, with 13 bases that match TRBD2. Germline loops: CDR1 GTSNPN, CDR2 SVGIG (reference sequence). V trimming: 4 bases; J trimming: 1 base; junction bases outside the gene matches: 6. This CDR3 spans 17 amino acids. CDR3 residues: CAWKGLAGSLNTGELFF. In DNA, the CDR3 is TGTGCCTGGAAGGGACTAGCGGGATCATTGAACACCGGGGAGCTGTTTTTT.

This clone was found many times. CDR3 residues: CASSYQLAGGNNEQFF. The DNA of the CDR3 is TGTGCCAGCAGCTACCAACTAGCGGGGGGTAACAATGAGCAGTTCTTC. J is TRBJ2-1 and V is TRBV2; TRBD2 agrees at 12 bases. From germline, CDR1 is SNHLY and CDR2 FYNNEI. Trimming cost V 6 bases and J 5 bases; bases outside gene matches: 8. This CDR3 is 16 amino acids long.

V is TRBV19 and J is TRBJ2-5, with 9 positions matching TRBD2. This CDR3 spans 17 amino acids. V lost 5 bases to trimming and J lost 3 bases; unmatched junction nucleotides: 13. Germline lookup yields CDR1 LNHDA and CDR2 SQIVND (reference sequence). The CDR3 nucleotides are TGTGCCAGTAGTCCGCTCCAATCCGGGACTAGCAAAGAGACCCAGTACTTC. Protein product: CASSPLQSGTSKETQYF. Drawing the rest from reference TRBV19 and TRBJ2-5, the complete variable domain is DGGITQSPKYLFRKEGQNVTLSCEQNLNHDAMYWYRQDPGQGLRLIYYSQIVNDFQKGDIAEGYSVSREKKESFPLTVTSAQKNPTAFYLCASSPLQSGTSKETQYFGPGTRLLVL.

This clone is deemed large. The rearrangement links TRBV20-1 to TRBJ2-7, with D perhaps TRBD1 (5 bases). Trimming took 5 bases from V and 3 from J, leaving 8 bases between them. Germline CDR1 DFQATT, CDR2 SNEGSKA (reference sequence). The CDR3 has 11 amino acids. This CDR3 is CSAPRGYEQYF. For the CDR3, the DNA is TGCAGTGCTCCAAGGGGCTACGAGCAGTACTTC.

V gene TRBV6-5 combines with J gene TRBJ1-2; 8 positions match TRBD1. The germline V gene encodes CDR1 MNHEY and CDR2 SVGAGI. There are 14 residues in the CDR3. J lost 3 bases, V lost 6 bases, and 6 bases had no gene match. CDR3 nucleotides: TGTGCCAGCAGACCCCCGGGACAGGACTATGGCTACACCTTC. As protein: CASRPPGQDYGYTF.

CDR3 sequence: CSAIRADYGYTF. The CDR3 DNA reads TGCAGCGCAATCCGGGCCGATTATGGCTACACCTTC. V gene TRBV29-1 combines with J gene TRBJ1-2; D is ambiguous. This CDR3 region has 12 residues. The germline CDR1 and CDR2 sequences are SQVTM and ANQGSEA. V was cut by 7 bases and J by 5 bases, with 14 bases left in between.

V usage is TRBV2 and J usage is TRBJ1-3; the D is unclear. The CDR3 spans 14 residues. Germline CDR1 SNHLY, CDR2 FYNNEI. The V end was cut by 3 bases, the J end by 1 base, with 7 bases between. The CDR3 coding sequence is TGTGCCAGCAGTGACGCAGGATCTGGAAACACCATATATTTT. Translating gives CASSDAGSGNTIYF.

About this clone: The junction differs from germline at one of its ends, possibly a read error. The sample carries other DNA sequences with the same CDR3. This chain joins TRBV29-1 and TRBJ1-3, with D uncertain. Per germline, CDR1 SQVTM and CDR2 ANQGSEA. The CDR3 spans 14 residues. The CDR3 bases are TGCAGCGCCGGCGGGAGTCCTCCTGGAAATACCATATATTTT. Translation: CSAGGSPPGNTIYF.

The sample holds a few counts of this clone. The chain couples TRBV18 to TRBJ2-7; D unresolved. The CDR3 length is 14 residues. Germline CDR1 KGHSH, CDR2 LQKENI. V shed 6 bases and J shed 7 bases, with 19 bases lying between them. This CDR3 is CASSPQGTRIEQYF. DNA for the CDR3: TGTGCCAGCTCGCCTCAAGGCACCAGGATAGAGCAGTACTTC. The whole variable domain, remainder taken from reference TRBV18 and TRBJ2-7, is NAGVMQNPRHLVRRRGQEARLRCSPMKGHSHVYWYRQLPEEGLKFMVYLQKENIIDESGMPKERFSAEFPKEGPSILRIQQVVRGDSAAYFCASSPQGTRIEQYFGPGTRLTVT.

CDR3 coding DNA: TGTGCCAGCAGTTACTCGAGAGTTCGGGAGACCCAGTACTTC. This sequence encodes CASSYSRVRETQYF. This chain connects TRBV6-5 to TRBJ2-5; D ambiguous. Per germline, CDR1 MNHEY and CDR2 SVGAGI. The CDR3 consists of 14 residues. V lost 0 bases and J lost 5, with 10 bases in between.

This clone was found once. J is TRBJ2-1 and V is TRBV6-2 or TRBV6-3; D remains unclear. This CDR3 has 13 residues. Germline V gene sequence: CDR1 MNHEY, CDR2 SVGEGT. Trimming stripped 2 bases from V and 4 bases from J, with 6 bases between. The CDR3 sequence is CASSYATYNEQFF. The CDR3, as DNA: TGTGCCAGCAGTTACGCAACGTACAATGAGCAGTTCTTC.

This clone was found once. The gene calls are TRBV23-1 and TRBJ2-5; 9 nucleotides align to TRBD2. TRBV23-1 is treated as an ORF (open reading frame) with a function not yet certain. V gave up 4 bases and J gave up 0 bases; unmatched junction bases: 15. The CDR3 consists of 19 residues. The CDR3 bases are TGCGCCAGCAGTCTCGCTGTGGAGTTGAGCGGGAGGTACCAAGAGACCCAGTACTTC. Translation: CASSLAVELSGRYQETQYF.